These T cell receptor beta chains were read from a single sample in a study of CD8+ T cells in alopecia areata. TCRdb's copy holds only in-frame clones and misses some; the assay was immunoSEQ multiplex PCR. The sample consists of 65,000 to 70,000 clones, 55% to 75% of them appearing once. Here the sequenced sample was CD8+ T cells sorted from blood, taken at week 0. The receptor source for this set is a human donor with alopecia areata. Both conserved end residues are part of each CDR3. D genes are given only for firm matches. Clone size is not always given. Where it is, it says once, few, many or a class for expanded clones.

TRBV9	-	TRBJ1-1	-	CASSGTGRTEAFF	TGTGCCAGCAGCGGAACAGGGCGTACTGAAGCTTTCTTT
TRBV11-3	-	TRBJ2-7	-	CASSPDARGYEQYF	TGTGCCAGCAGCCCCGACGCGAGGGGGTACGAGCAGTACTTC
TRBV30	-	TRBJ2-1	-	CSRDSGNEQFF	TGTTCAAGGGACTCGGGGAATGAGCAGTTCTTC
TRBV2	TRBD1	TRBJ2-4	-	CASYEGQTKNIQYF	TGTGCCAGCTACGAGGGACAGACCAAAAACATTCAGTACTTC
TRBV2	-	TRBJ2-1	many	CASTTSNEQFF	TGTGCCAGCACCACCTCAAATGAGCAGTTCTTC
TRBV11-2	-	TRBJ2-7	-	CASSYGRDGDYEQYF	TGTGCCAGCAGCTACGGACGGGATGGGGACTACGAGCAGTACTTC
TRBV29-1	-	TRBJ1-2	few	CSVIPGGAGYGYTF	TGCAGCGTCATCCCGGGTGGCGCAGGCTATGGCTACACCTTC
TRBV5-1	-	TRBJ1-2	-	CASSLDKGIYYGYTF	TGCGCCAGCAGCTTGGATAAGGGGATTTATTATGGCTACACCTTC
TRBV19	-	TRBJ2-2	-	CASSATWGENTGELFF	TGTGCCAGTAGTGCCACGTGGGGGGAGAACACCGGGGAGCTGTTTTTT
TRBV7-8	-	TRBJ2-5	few	CASDERRGQETQYF	TGTGCCAGCGACGAGAGAAGGGGGCAAGAGACCCAGTACTTC
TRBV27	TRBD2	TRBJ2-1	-	CASSLLAGRSYNEQFF	TGTGCCAGCAGTTTACTAGCGGGTCGCTCCTACAATGAGCAGTTCTTC
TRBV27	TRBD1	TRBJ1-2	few	CASGPTGARGYTF	TGTGCCAGCGGTCCGACAGGGGCTCGGGGCTACACCTTC
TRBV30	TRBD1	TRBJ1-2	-	CALGQAGYTF	TGTGCCTTGGGACAGGCTGGCTACACCTTC
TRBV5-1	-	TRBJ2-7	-	CASSFTLPRVPYEQYF	TGCGCCAGCAGCTTTACGCTCCCCAGGGTACCCTACGAGCAGTACTTC
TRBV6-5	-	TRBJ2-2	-	CASRKGGELFF	TGTGCCAGCAGAAAGGGTGGGGAGCTGTTTTTT
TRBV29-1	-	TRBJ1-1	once	CSVEGTEAFF	TGCAGCGTAGAGGGCACTGAAGCTTTCTTT
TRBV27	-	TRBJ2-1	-	CASSFGNNEQFF	TGTGCCAGCAGTTTTGGGAACAATGAGCAGTTCTTC
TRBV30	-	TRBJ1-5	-	CAWSNARTKEIWGNQPQHF	TGTGCCTGGAGTAACGCAAGAACAAAGGAGATCTGGGGCAATCAGCCCCAGCATTTT
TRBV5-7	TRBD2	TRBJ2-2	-	CASSRPGLGTGELFF	TGTGCCAGCAGCCGTCCCGGACTAGGGACCGGGGAGCTGTTTTTT
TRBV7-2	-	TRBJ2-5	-	CASSFLGGLKTQYF	TGTGCCAGCAGCTTCCTGGGAGGATTGAAGACCCAGTACTTC
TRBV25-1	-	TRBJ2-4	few	CASSTGKNIQYF	TGTGCCAGCAGCACAGGGAAAAACATTCAGTACTTC
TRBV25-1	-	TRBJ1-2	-	CASRSDSRYGYTF	TGTGCCAGCCGATCGGACAGCCGCTATGGCTACACCTTC
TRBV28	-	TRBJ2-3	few	CASSLLDSGSVDTQYF	TGTGCCAGCAGTTTACTCGACAGCGGGTCCGTTGATACGCAGTATTTT
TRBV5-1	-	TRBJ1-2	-	CASSLGFGGYTF	TGCGCCAGCAGCTTGGGTTTCGGCGGCTACACCTTC
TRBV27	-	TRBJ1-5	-	CASLPLGGGAGNQHF	TGTGCCAGCCTACCCCTCGGGGGTGGGGCAGGGAACCAGCATTTT
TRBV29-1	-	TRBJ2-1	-	CSVELGDNEQFF	TGCAGCGTTGAACTAGGTGACAATGAGCAGTTCTTC
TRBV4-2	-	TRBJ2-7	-	CASSQEVHYEQYF	TGTGCCAGCAGCCAAGAGGTCCACTACGAGCAGTACTTC
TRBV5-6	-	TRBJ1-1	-	CASRDGMNTEAFF	TGTGCCAGCAGAGACGGGATGAACACTGAAGCTTTCTTT
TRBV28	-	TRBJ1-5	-	CASRTGYSNQPQHF	TGTGCCAGCAGAACAGGGTATAGCAATCAGCCCCAGCATTTT
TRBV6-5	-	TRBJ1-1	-	CASSYGAHTEAFF	TGTGCCAGCAGTTACGGGGCCCACACTGAAGCTTTCTTT
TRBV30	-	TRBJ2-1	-	CAWSGGGAYNEQFF	TGTGCCTGGAGTGGTGGTGGGGCCTACAATGAGCAGTTCTTC
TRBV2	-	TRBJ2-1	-	CASSESPEETSMITNEQFF	TGTGCCAGCAGTGAATCCCCCGAGGAAACTAGCATGATAACCAATGAGCAGTTCTTC
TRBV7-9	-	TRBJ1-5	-	CASGYNQPQHF	TGTGCCAGCGGTTATAATCAGCCCCAGCATTTT
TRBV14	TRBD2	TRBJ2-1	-	CASSLLPSGSSYNEQFF	TGTGCCAGCAGCCTACTACCGAGCGGGAGCTCCTACAATGAGCAGTTCTTC
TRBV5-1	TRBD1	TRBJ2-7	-	CASSAGTGRSYEQYF	TGCGCCAGCAGCGCCGGGACAGGGCGTTCCTACGAGCAGTACTTC
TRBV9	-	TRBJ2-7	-	CASSVSAGYLSYEQYF	TGTGCCAGCAGCGTATCGGCGGGGTACCTCTCCTACGAGCAGTACTTC
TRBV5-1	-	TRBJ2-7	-	CASSLEFGVTYEQYF	TGCGCCAGCAGCTTGGAGTTCGGGGTTACCTACGAGCAGTACTTC
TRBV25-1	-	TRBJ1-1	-	CASSVSTEAFF	TGTGCCAGCAGTGTCTCCACTGAAGCTTTCTTT
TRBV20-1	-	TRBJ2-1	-	CSARGVREQFF	TGCAGTGCTAGAGGAGTGAGGGAGCAGTTCTTC
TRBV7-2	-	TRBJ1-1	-	CASSLAVSGRGYTEAFF	TGTGCCAGCAGCTTAGCAGTATCAGGTCGGGGGTACACTGAAGCTTTCTTT
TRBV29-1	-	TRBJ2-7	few	CSVKEISYEQYF	TGCAGCGTCAAGGAGATCTCCTACGAGCAGTACTTC
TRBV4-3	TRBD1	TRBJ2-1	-	CASSQGTGDYNEQFF	TGCGCCAGCAGCCAAGGGACAGGTGACTACAATGAGCAGTTCTTC
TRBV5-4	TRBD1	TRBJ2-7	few	CASSSRTGEWDEQYF	TGTGCCAGCAGCTCGAGGACAGGGGAGTGGGACGAGCAGTACTTC
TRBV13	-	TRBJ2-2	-	CASSLTPSGVLKELFF	TGTGCCAGCAGCTTAACACCTTCGGGTGTCCTGAAAGAGCTGTTTTTT
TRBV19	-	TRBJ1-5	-	CASSIDLFWGRNQPQHF	TGTGCCAGTAGTATAGATCTATTCTGGGGTCGGAATCAGCCCCAGCATTTT
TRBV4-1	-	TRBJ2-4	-	CASSHGKGGLENIQYF	TGCGCCAGCAGCCACGGAAAGGGGGGGCTGGAAAACATTCAGTACTTC
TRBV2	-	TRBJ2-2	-	CASCGGVITGELFF	TGTGCCAGCTGCGGCGGGGTGATCACCGGGGAGCTGTTTTTT
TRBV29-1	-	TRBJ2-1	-	CSVVFLQPLNEQFF	TGCAGCGTTGTGTTTTTACAGCCGCTCAATGAGCAGTTCTTC
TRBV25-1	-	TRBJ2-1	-	CASSERQYDEQFF	TGTGCCAGCAGTGAGCGACAGTATGATGAGCAGTTCTTC
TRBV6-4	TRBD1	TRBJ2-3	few	CASSPGTGDTDTQYF	TGTGCCAGCAGTCCCGGGACAGGGGATACAGATACGCAGTATTTT
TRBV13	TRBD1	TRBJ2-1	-	CASSEDRASYNEQFF	TGTGCCAGCAGCGAAGACAGGGCATCCTACAATGAGCAGTTCTTC
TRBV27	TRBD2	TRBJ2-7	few	CASSALAGHSYEQYF	TGTGCCAGCAGTGCACTAGCGGGACATTCCTACGAGCAGTACTTC
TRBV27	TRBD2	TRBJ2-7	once	CASSPRNLRASGEQYF	TGTGCCAGCAGTCCCCGTAATTTGAGGGCTAGCGGCGAGCAGTACTTC
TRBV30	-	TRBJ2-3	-	CAWREGGPDTQYF	TGTGCCTGGAGAGAAGGGGGACCAGATACGCAGTATTTT